Following are 27 T cell receptor beta chains from one sample sequenced in a study of T cell responses to AZD1222 COVID-19 vaccine. Sequencing was performed with immunoSEQ multiplex PCR; in TCRdb, only in-frame clones are kept and a portion is missing. The table records about 54,000 clones, around 92% of them present only once. The sequencing used peripheral blood, collected on day 0 of AZD1222 vaccination. These receptors were collected from an adult in good health.

On this clone: The same CDR3 arises from other DNA sequences in this sample as well. The chain couples TRBV6-6 to TRBJ2-7; D is undetermined. The CDR3 loop spans 11 amino acids. Germline V gene lookup returns CDR1 MNHNY and CDR2 SVGAGI (reference sequence). With 5 bases removed from V and 5 bases from J, the gap between germline ends came to 7 bases. The CDR3 DNA reads as TGTGCCAGCAGTCCGAACCACGAGCAGTACTTC. Amino acids: CASSPNHEQYF.

The chain uses TRBV6-6 and TRBJ1-2, with 9 bases that match TRBD1. The junction had 9 bases not matched to a gene; V was cut back by 6 bases and J by 1 base. Germline values: CDR1 MNHNY, CDR2 SVGAGI (reference sequence). The CDR3 totals 16 residues. The CDR3 protein is CASSSIRDRVNYGYTF. The CDR3, as DNA: TGTGCCAGCAGCAGCATCCGGGACAGGGTTAACTATGGCTACACCTTC.

This chain uses TRBV28 with TRBJ1-1; D unclear. Germline V gene lookup returns CDR1 MDHEN and CDR2 SYDVKM. This CDR3 spans 14 amino acids. Trimming took off 4 bases at V and 0 bases at J, with 9 bases between the two ends. The CDR3 coding sequence is TGTGCCAGCAGTTCGCATACACTGAACACTGAAGCTTTCTTT. Amino acid sequence: CASSSHTLNTEAFF.

J is TRBJ2-7 and V is TRBV27; 8 nucleotides agree with TRBD1. CDR3 length: 15 amino acids. The trim removed 5 bases at V and 4 bases at J, leaving 10 bases unmatched. Germline V gives CDR1 MNHEY, CDR2 SMNVEV (reference sequence). The CDR3 spells CASSPHGQGQYEQYF. CDR3 in DNA: TGTGCCAGCAGTCCCCACGGACAGGGTCAGTACGAGCAGTACTTC.

The V and J genes are TRBV5-4 and TRBJ2-2, with D maybe TRBD1 (6 bases). V lost 0 bases, J lost 12 bases, and 9 bases lay in between. From germline, CDR1 is SGHNT and CDR2 YYREEE (reference sequence). There are 12 residues in the CDR3. The CDR3 DNA reads as TGTGCCAGCAGCTTGGAGTGGGGGCAGCTGTTTTTT. Amino acid sequence: CASSLEWGQLFF.

The chain couples TRBV9 to TRBJ2-3; D is uncertain. The CDR3 consists of 15 residues. The V end lost 0 bases, the J end lost 1 base, and 9 bases lay between the germline ends. CDR1 and CDR2 from the germline V gene are SGDLS and YYNGEE. For the CDR3, the DNA is TGTGCCAGCAGCGTAGTCTTTACAGGCACAGATACGCAGTATTTT. As protein: CASSVVFTGTDTQYF.

This chain links TRBV3-1 (or the pseudogene TRBV3-2) with TRBJ2-1; D possibly matches TRBD1 or TRBD2 (5 bases each). The V end lost 0 bases, the J end lost 1 base, and 10 bases lay between the germline ends. The CDR3 runs to 16 residues. Looked up from germline, CDR1 is LGHDT and CDR2 is YNNKEL (reference sequence). The CDR3 sequence is CASSQDLRGSYNEQFF. The DNA of the CDR3 is TGTGCCAGCAGCCAAGATTTGAGGGGATCCTACAATGAGCAGTTCTTC.

The CDR3 reads CASSPRDTETEAFF. CDR3 in DNA: TGTGCCAGCAGCCCCCGGGACACTGAGACTGAAGCTTTCTTT. The V call is TRBV5-4, the J call TRBJ1-1; D possibly corresponds to TRBD1 (6 bases). Trimming stripped 4 bases from V and 5 bases from J, with 15 bases between. The CDR3 length is 14 residues. CDR1 and CDR2 (germline): SGHNT, YYREEE (reference sequence).

The chain carries TRBV5-1 and TRBJ1-5; the match to TRBD1 covers 9 bases. This CDR3 has 15 amino acids. V dropped 1 base and J dropped 4; count of bases not matched to a gene: 3. Germline CDR1 is SGHRS and CDR2 is YFSETQ. CDR3 loop: CASSLSGTGNQPQHF. In DNA, the CDR3 is TGCGCCAGCAGCTTGTCCGGGACAGGGAATCAGCCCCAGCATTTT.

CDR3 loop: CSASMQYQPQHF. CDR3 sequence (DNA): TGCAGTGCTAGTATGCAGTATCAGCCCCAGCATTTT. The chain couples TRBV20-1 to TRBJ1-5, with no clear D. CDR3 length: 12 residues. The ends were cut back, 3 bases at V and 5 bases at J, with 8 bases in the middle. Per the germline V gene, CDR1 is DFQATT and CDR2 is SNEGSKA (reference sequence).

This sequence joins TRBV7-9 and TRBJ2-3; the match to TRBD1 covers 7 bases. CDR3 size: 15 residues. Trimming removed 5 bases from V and 0 bases from J; junction bases left unmatched: 5. Germline loops: CDR1 SEHNR, CDR2 FQNEAQ (reference sequence). CDR3 region: CASSPGQISTDTQYF. In DNA, the CDR3 is TGTGCCAGCAGCCCGGGACAGATAAGCACAGATACGCAGTATTTT.

This rearrangement joins TRBV19 to TRBJ2-7; no definite D call. This CDR3 is 13 amino acids long. The V and J ends lost 3 bases and 2 bases respectively, with 8 bases between them. Germline V gene data show CDR1 as LNHDA and CDR2 as SQIVND (reference sequence). CDR3 bases: TGTGCCAGTAGTATTCTACACCCCTACGAGCAGTACTTC. Translating gives CASSILHPYEQYF.

The J gene is TRBJ2-6, the V gene TRBV3-1 (or the pseudogene TRBV3-2), with D possibly being TRBD1 or TRBD2 (6 bases each). The V end was cut by 3 bases, the J end by 2 bases, with 20 bases between. CDR3 length equals 19 residues. Germline loops: CDR1 LGHDT, CDR2 YNNKEL (reference sequence). The CDR3 DNA is TGTGCCAGCAGCCAGGGAGGAAGAGGGGGTCGAACTGGGGCCAACGTCCTGACTTTC. Its translation: CASSQGGRGGRTGANVLTF.

The V and J genes are TRBV6-2 or TRBV6-3 and TRBJ2-7; no reliable D call. Germline CDR1 reads MNHEY; CDR2 reads SVGEGT. CDR3 length: 11 residues. Trimming left V 6 bases short and J 4 bases short, with 7 bases between. The CDR3 spells CASSQQYEQYF. The DNA for the CDR3 is TGTGCCAGCAGCCAACAATACGAGCAGTACTTC.

The chain combines TRBV28 with TRBJ1-1; D gene unclear. The V and J ends lost 3 bases and 0 bases respectively, with 8 bases between them. CDR1 is MDHEN and CDR2 is SYDVKM in the germline V gene. This CDR3 region has 14 residues. The CDR3 protein is CASSLVVVNTEAFF. The CDR3 nucleotides read TGTGCCAGCAGTTTGGTAGTAGTGAACACTGAAGCTTTCTTT.

This rearrangement joins TRBV7-9 to TRBJ1-1, with D unresolved. The germline V gene encodes CDR1 SEHNR and CDR2 FQNEAQ (reference sequence). Trimming stripped 6 bases from V and 7 bases from J, with 15 bases between. The CDR3 is 13 residues long. CDR3: CASSLPLRVEAFF. Written as DNA, the CDR3 is TGTGCCAGCAGTCTACCCCTGCGAGTTGAAGCTTTCTTT.

The rearrangement links TRBV30 to TRBJ1-6; 8 bases align to TRBD1. The CDR3 length is 15 residues. The trim removed 0 bases at V and 6 bases at J, leaving 4 bases unmatched. Germline lookup yields CDR1 GTSNPN and CDR2 SVGIG (reference sequence). The CDR3 protein is CAWSVQGALNSPLHF. CDR3 sequence (DNA): TGTGCCTGGAGTGTGCAGGGGGCGCTTAATTCACCCCTCCACTTT.

Only one count was recorded for this clone. V and J are TRBV2 and TRBJ1-4, with TRBD1 matching over 10 bases. The CDR3 sequence is 16 residues long. In germline, CDR1 is SNHLY, CDR2 FYNNEI. Losses at the gene ends were 6 bases for V and 2 bases for J; bases not matched to a gene: 6. The CDR3 loop reads CASRGTGVVTNEKLFF. The CDR3 DNA reads TGTGCCAGCAGGGGGACAGGGGTGGTTACTAATGAAAAACTGTTTTTT.

CDR3 region: CASSPGTANTEAFF. The CDR3 nucleotides are TGTGCCAGTAGTCCCGGGACAGCAAACACTGAAGCTTTCTTT. The chain has TRBV19 and TRBJ1-1; 7 nucleotides match TRBD1. The germline gives CDR1 LNHDA, CDR2 SQIVND (reference sequence). The CDR3 totals 14 residues. V lost 5 bases, J lost 2 bases, and 5 bases stayed unmatched.

The CDR3 reads CASSFSLNYGYTF. The CDR3 DNA reads as TGTGCCAGCAGTTTCAGCTTAAACTATGGCTACACCTTC. The chain joins TRBV27 to TRBJ1-2, with D unresolved. Germline V gene data show CDR1 as MNHEY and CDR2 as SMNVEV (reference sequence). V was shortened by 3 bases and J by 2 bases, with 7 bases between the two germline ends. The CDR3 has 13 amino acids.

J is TRBJ2-5 and V is TRBV7-8; no clear D gene. V lost 5 bases, J lost 1 base, and 5 bases lay in between. Per germline, CDR1 SGHVS and CDR2 FQNEAQ. This CDR3 has 12 residues. The CDR3 is CASSLPQETQYF. CDR3 bases: TGTGCCAGCAGCCTCCCCCAAGAGACCCAGTACTTC.

The chain uses TRBV14 and TRBJ1-1; D uncertain. Germline V lookup: CDR1 SGHDN, CDR2 FVKESK. V dropped 0 bases and J dropped 4 bases, with 6 bases sitting between them. The CDR3 covers 13 residues. The CDR3 bases are TGTGCCAGCAGCCAAGATTGGGCCACTGAAGCTTTCTTT. This codes for CASSQDWATEAFF.

The V and J genes are TRBV7-9 and TRBJ2-3, with TRBD1 identical over 7 bases. J was trimmed by 2 bases and V by 1 base; bases with no gene match: 3. Germline lookup yields CDR1 SEHNR and CDR2 FQNEAQ (reference sequence). The CDR3 is made up of 15 amino acids. Here the CDR3 DNA reads TGTGCCAGCAGCTTAGAACAGGGGAACACAGATACGCAGTATTTT. This codes for CASSLEQGNTDTQYF.

The V gene is TRBV2, the J gene TRBJ1-1; D is perhaps TRBD1 (6 bases). Germline loops: CDR1 SNHLY, CDR2 FYNNEI. This CDR3 is built from 14 residues. V was clipped by 6 bases and J by 4 bases, with 15 bases between them. The CDR3 protein is CASRKTGYGTEAFF. As DNA, the CDR3 is TGTGCCAGCAGGAAAACAGGGTATGGCACTGAAGCTTTCTTT.

The chain recombines TRBV6-2 or TRBV6-3 with TRBJ2-3; D might be TRBD1 (6 bases). Between the trimmed V and J ends, which lost 3 bases and 2 bases, there was a span of 9 bases. The CDR3 has 14 residues. CDR1 MNHEY and CDR2 SVGEGT come from the germline V gene. The CDR3 loop reads CASSYWTDTDTQYF. The CDR3 coding sequence is TGTGCCAGCAGTTATTGGACAGACACAGATACGCAGTATTTT.

The chain recombines TRBV19 with TRBJ2-7, with 8 bases that match TRBD1. V lost 6 bases and J lost 2; bases outside the gene matches: 6. Germline-derived CDR1 and CDR2 are LNHDA and SQIVND (reference sequence). This CDR3 region has 14 residues. CDR3 nucleotides: TGTGCCAGTAGCATTACAGGGGGGACCTACGAGCAGTACTTC. It translates to CASSITGGTYEQYF. Based on the CDR3 plus reference TRBV19 and TRBJ2-7, the full variable domain is DGGITQSPKYLFRKEGQNVTLSCEQNLNHDAMYWYRQDPGQGLRLIYYSQIVNDFQKGDIAEGYSVSREKKESFPLTVTSAQKNPTAFYLCASSITGGTYEQYFGPGTRLTVT.

This clone showed up just once. The chain recombines TRBV6-2 or TRBV6-3 with TRBJ2-6; D is perhaps TRBD1 (6 bases). Looked up from germline, CDR1 is MNHEY and CDR2 is SVGEGT. Trimming cost V 2 bases and J 0 bases, with 14 bases left between them. The CDR3 sequence is 18 residues long. Written as DNA, the CDR3 is TGTGCCAGCAGTTACAGGGGGTGGGAAACCTCTGGGGCCAACGTCCTGACTTTC. Its translation: CASSYRGWETSGANVLTF.